This TCR beta chain was sequenced during a study of regulatory T cells in long-lasting Graves disease (dated by TCRdb to about 2021). Broadly, across the study: Persistent Graves' disease was defined as antithyroid drug treatment for over 5 years with persistently positive TSH receptor autoantibodies. This study used TCR sequencing and RNA sequencing of peripheral blood to compare persistent Graves' disease patients against newly diagnosed Graves' disease patients. The study was registered as a clinical trial and conducted in China. A total of around 35 samples underwent TCR sequencing: some 13 from persistent and 20 from newly diagnosed Graves' disease patients. On average, persistent Graves' disease patients in the clinical cohort had been on antithyroid drugs for around ten years.

Interpreted using the paper, the time point label stands for: persistent/refractory GD, antithyroid drugs over 5 years with positive TRAb. RNA was extracted from PBMCs in TRIzol for both TCR sequencing and RNA sequencing. The diagnosis of Graves' disease followed American Thyroid Association guidelines. Patients were recruited from an endocrinology department in Xi'an, China. Each patient gave about 8.1 milliliters of peripheral blood, collected in an EDTA anticoagulant tube. Ficoll Paque Plus density gradient separation was used to isolate PBMCs, and no further T cell sorting was performed. RNA quality was checked with an Agilent 2100 Bioanalyzer and agarose gel, and concentration with a NanoDrop 2000. The library was made by multiplex PCR. TCRdb names Illumina HiSeq 4000 as the instrument used. CDR3 regions were amplified by Arm-PCR with iRepertoire HTBI primers to construct TCR beta libraries. Before sequencing, the PCR products went through gel purification. As for the original processing: A total of fewer than 80 TRBV and 14 TRBJ segments were identified across samples and were used for gene usage analysis of CDR3 amino acid clonotypes. COPE and FqMerger were used to merge filtered high-quality paired reads into contigs. BLAST was used to align contigs to the IMGT TRBV, TRBD and TRBJ reference genes, and CDR3 was defined following IMGT. Highly expanded clones were defined as clonotypes with a frequency above 0.1%. Shannon entropy was used to measure repertoire diversity, and the Gini coefficient was used to measure V-J evenness. A clonotype was considered public if more than one individual shared it. The raw public data were reprocessed by TCRdb itself: fastp quality trimming at Q25, MiXCR clonotype calling, in-frame beta chains only. When rows share a CDR3 protein, they turn into one entry using the most common DNA and genes. It is TCRdb's table, rather than the study itself, that gives the V and J calls and clone size. The sample yields about 450,000 distinct CDR3 sequences; about 25% were counted once. The ten top clones hold about a quarter of the sample.

The cysteine opens and the phenylalanine closes a CDR3 of 12 amino acids. The only DNA kept is the CDR3, 36 bases in frame from the first base. V and J are trimmed by 6 bases and 5 bases, and the gene matches miss 4 bases of the junction. In the germline V gene, CDR1 corresponds to SQVTM and CDR2 to ANQGSEA. Of note for this clonotype: Its antigen target is currently unknown. No quality values exist for individual bases; no much larger clone is one base distant.

The paper's findings and limits, for the study overall: As a limitation, the authors acknowledged that the small sample size may reduce accuracy. Compared with newly diagnosed patients, patients with persistent Graves' disease had lower TCR Shannon entropy and fewer highly expanded clones, which suggests clonal expansion. Peripheral blood alone was examined, since thyroid tissue, which constituted the primary lesion, could not be accessed. Persistent disease showed preferential use of TRBV28, TRBJ1-2 and TRBJ2-5, whereas newly diagnosed disease favored TRBV20-1 and TRBJ2-1. Only the TCR beta chain was sequenced and analyzed. Patients with persistent disease shared more public clonotypes (approximately 2,500) than newly diagnosed patients did (around 930).

The V and J genes are TRBV29-1 and TRBJ2-7; TRBD2 matches 10 bases in the middle. This sequence was found in a female donor with Graves disease. This material consisted of peripheral blood mononuclear cells (PBMCs), taken when the disease was refractory, from a patient treated with antithyroid drugs. The CDR3 region: CSVLAGVNEQYF. In nucleotide form, the sequence is TGCAGCGTCCTAGCGGGAGTCAACGAGCAGTACTTC.